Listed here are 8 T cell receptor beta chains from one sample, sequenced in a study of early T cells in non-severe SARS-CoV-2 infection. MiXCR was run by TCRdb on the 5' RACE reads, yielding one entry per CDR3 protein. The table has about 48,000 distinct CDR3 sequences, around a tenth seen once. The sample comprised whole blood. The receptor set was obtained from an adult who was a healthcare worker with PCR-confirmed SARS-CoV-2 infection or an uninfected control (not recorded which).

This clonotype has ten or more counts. The chain's CDR3 is CAWRSTGDNYGYTF. Here the CDR3 DNA reads TGTGCCTGGAGGAGCACAGGGGATAACTATGGCTACACCTTC. The chain is built from TRBV30 and TRBJ1-2, with 7 positions matching TRBD1. Germline V gives CDR1 GTSNPN, CDR2 SVGIG (reference sequence). V dropped 3 bases and J dropped 1; count of bases not matched to a gene: 5. The CDR3 totals 14 residues.

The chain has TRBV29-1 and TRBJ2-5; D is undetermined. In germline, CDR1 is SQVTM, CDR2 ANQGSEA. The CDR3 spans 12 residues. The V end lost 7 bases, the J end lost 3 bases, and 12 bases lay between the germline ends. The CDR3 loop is CSAVDEKETQYF. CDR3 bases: TGCAGCGCCGTGGACGAGAAAGAGACCCAGTACTTC.

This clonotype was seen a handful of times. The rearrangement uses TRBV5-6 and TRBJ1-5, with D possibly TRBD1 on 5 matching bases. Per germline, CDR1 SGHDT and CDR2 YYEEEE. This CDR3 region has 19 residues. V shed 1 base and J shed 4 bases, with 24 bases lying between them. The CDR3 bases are TGTGCCAGCAGCTTGAGGCCTAGCGGAGGGGAAAATTGGAATCAGCCCCAGCATTTT. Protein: CASSLRPSGGENWNQPQHF.

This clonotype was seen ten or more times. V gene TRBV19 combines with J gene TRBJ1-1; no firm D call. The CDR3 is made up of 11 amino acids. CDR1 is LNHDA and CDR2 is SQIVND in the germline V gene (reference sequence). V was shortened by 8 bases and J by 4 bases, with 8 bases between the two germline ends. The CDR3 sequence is CASGWSTEAFF. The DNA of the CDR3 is TGTGCCAGTGGCTGGAGCACTGAAGCTTTCTTT. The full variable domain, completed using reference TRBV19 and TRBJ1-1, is DGGITQSPKYLFRKEGQNVTLSCEQNLNHDAMYWYRQDPGQGLRLIYYSQIVNDFQKGDIAEGYSVSREKKESFPLTVTSAQKNPTAFYLCASGWSTEAFFGQGTRLTVV.

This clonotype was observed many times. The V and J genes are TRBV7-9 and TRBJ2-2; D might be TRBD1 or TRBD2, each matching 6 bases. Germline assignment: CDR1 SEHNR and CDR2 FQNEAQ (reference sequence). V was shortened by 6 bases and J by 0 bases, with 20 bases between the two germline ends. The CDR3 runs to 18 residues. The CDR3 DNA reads TGTGCCAGCAGGGACCCCGGTGGGGGCGGGACGAACACCGGGGAGCTGTTTTTT. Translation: CASRDPGGGGTNTGELFF.

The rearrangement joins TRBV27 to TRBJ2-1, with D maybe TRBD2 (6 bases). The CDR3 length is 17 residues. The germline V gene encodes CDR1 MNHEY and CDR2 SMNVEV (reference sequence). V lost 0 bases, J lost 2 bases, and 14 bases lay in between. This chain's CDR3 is CASSLSPLANPYNEQFF. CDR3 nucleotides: TGTGCCAGCAGTTTATCTCCCCTAGCGAACCCCTACAATGAGCAGTTCTTC.

The DNA for the CDR3 is TGTGCCAGCAGCTCCTACAAGGGTCAGCCCCAGCATTTT. Encoded protein: CASSSYKGQPQHF. The rearrangement uses TRBV7-3 and TRBJ1-5, with D uncertain. This CDR3 has 13 amino acids. Germline CDR1 is SGHTA and CDR2 is FQGTGA. The ends were cut back, 4 bases at V and 6 bases at J, with 10 bases in the middle. Based on the CDR3 plus reference TRBV7-3 and TRBJ1-5, the full variable domain is GAGVSQTPSNKVTEKGKYVELRCDPISGHTALYWYRQSLGQGPEFLIYFQGTGAADDSGLPNDRFFAVRPEGSVSTLKIQRTERGDSAVYLCASSSYKGQPQHFGDGTRLSIL.

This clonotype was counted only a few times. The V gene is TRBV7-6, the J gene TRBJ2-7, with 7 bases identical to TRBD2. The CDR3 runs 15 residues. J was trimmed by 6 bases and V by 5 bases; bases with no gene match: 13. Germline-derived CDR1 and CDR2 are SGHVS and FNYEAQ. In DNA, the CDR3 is TGTGCCAGCAGCGGAGTTAGCGGGTATGTTAGCGAGCAGTACTTC. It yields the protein CASSGVSGYVSEQYF.